Below are 5 T cell receptor beta chains sequenced from a single sample in a study of kidney transplant recipient with SARS-CoV-2 infection. TCRdb redid the calling of the reads with MiXCR, one entry per CDR3 protein. This table holds under 250,000 distinct CDR3 sequences, more than 25% found once. Sequenced material: a blood sample, taken at baseline and around day 120 from a kidney transplant recipient. The source of these receptors is a male patient younger than 45 who had COVID-19 and was a kidney transplant recipient. Some T cells may have come from the graft donor.

A word on this clonotype: A much larger clone is a single base away; this may be a read error. This chain uses TRBV28 with TRBJ2-2; D perhaps matches TRBD2 (6 bases). Germline lookup yields CDR1 MDHEN and CDR2 SYDVKM. CDR3 length: 15 amino acids. This CDR3 reads CASSLTLANTGGLFF. CDR3 nucleotide sequence: TGTGCCAGCAGCCTGACCCTAGCGAACACCGGGGGGCTGTTTTTT. The full variable domain, with the rest looked up from reference TRBV28 and TRBJ2-2, is DVKVTQSSRYLVKRTGEKVFLECVQDMDHENMFWYRQDPGLGLRLIYFSYDVKMKEKGDIPEGYSVSREKKERFSLILESASTNQTSMYLCASSLTLANTGGLFFGEGSRLTVL.

As to this clonotype: A much bigger clone sits one base away, suggesting this may be a read error. The genes are TRBV24-1 and TRBJ2-2; D may correspond to TRBD1 or TRBD2 (6 bases each). The germline gives CDR1 KGHDR, CDR2 SFDVKD. This CDR3 is 13 amino acids long. CDR3 sequence (DNA): TGTGCCACAAGGACAGAAAACACCGGGGGGCTGTTTTTT. Translated: CATRTENTGGLFF.

This clonotype was detected ten times or more. The rearrangement joins TRBV5-1 to TRBJ1-2; D gene ambiguous. CDR3 length: 13 amino acids. V gave up 2 bases and J gave up 4 bases, with 9 bases separating them. The germline CDR1 and CDR2 sequences are SGHRS and YFSETQ. CDR3 in amino acids: CASSLWGAYGYTF. The CDR3 DNA reads TGCGCCAGCAGCTTATGGGGAGCCTATGGCTACACCTTC.

This chain links TRBV6-5 with TRBJ2-3; no clear D gene. The CDR3 has 16 amino acids. The germline V gene encodes CDR1 MNHEY and CDR2 SVGAGI. V was pared by 1 base and J by 0 bases, with 11 bases between. The CDR3 nucleotides read TGTGCCAGCAGTTACTACCGGCCTACTAGCACAGATACGCAGTATTTT. It specifies CASSYYRPTSTDTQYF.

At least ten counts were recorded for this clonotype. The V and J genes are TRBV7-7 and TRBJ1-2; no clear D. Germline loops: CDR1 SSHAT, CDR2 FNYEAQ (reference sequence). V lost 5 bases and J lost 4, with 23 bases in between. The CDR3 is 17 amino acids. In nucleotides, the CDR3 is TGTGCCAGCAGCGTCTGGCTTAAGTGCCGAAAGACCTATGGCTACACCTTC. Protein product: CASSVWLKCRKTYGYTF.